What follows is one T cell receptor beta chain and its context. Germline V gene lookup returns CDR1 SGHDN and CDR2 FVKESK. The CDR3 is 18 amino acids. With V trimmed by 4 bases and J by 4 bases, 14 bases remained unmatched. The source of the sample is a study of blood T cell repertoires in COVID-19. Sequenced by immunoSEQ multiplex PCR; TCRdb stores in-frame clones only, minus some. Of 280,000 or so clones in the sample, about 83% were seen once. This rearrangement joins TRBV14 to TRBJ2-1; 9 bases map to TRBD2. Sequenced sample: peripheral blood. The clonotype originates from a woman between 45 and 60 years old who had recovered from COVID-19. Here the CDR3 DNA reads TGTGCCAGCAGCCTTGACAGGGCCTTGACTAGCGGTTACAATGAGCAGTTCTTC. Translation: CASSLDRALTSGYNEQFF.